Below are 17 T cell receptor beta chains sequenced from a single sample in a study of technical replicates of blood from a handful of donors. Assay used: immunoSEQ multiplex PCR; TCRdb lists only in-frame clones, some missing. The table includes tens of thousands of clones, 95% detected once. Sequencing was performed on T cells isolated from PBMCs. These receptors came from a human donor in good health.

The chain recombines TRBV7-9 with TRBJ2-1; 11 nucleotides match TRBD2. The germline CDR1 and CDR2 sequences are SEHNR and FQNEAQ (reference sequence). Unmatched junction bases numbered 8, after V lost 1 base and J lost 3 bases. The length of the CDR3 is 18 residues. Here the CDR3 DNA reads TGTGCCAGCAGCTTAGTACTAGCGGGGGCCCTTCGCTACAATGAGCAGTTCTTC. It encodes CASSLVLAGALRYNEQFF.

The CDR3 sequence: CASNSITNEKLFF. The CDR3, as DNA: TGTGCCAGCAACTCAATAACTAATGAAAAACTGTTTTTT. V usage is TRBV6-1 and J usage is TRBJ1-4; D is ambiguous. V lost 7 bases, J lost 1 base, and 7 bases lay in between. This CDR3 comprises 13 residues. Germline V gene lookup returns CDR1 MNHNS and CDR2 SASEGT.

Only one count was recorded for this clone. The chain links TRBV7-9 to TRBJ2-7; 9 bases agree with TRBD1. Trimming at V came to 3 bases and at J to 2 bases, leaving 2 bases not matched to a gene. Germline CDR1 reads SEHNR; CDR2 reads FQNEAQ (reference sequence). The length of the CDR3 is 14 residues. The CDR3 region is CASSFRDRAYEQYF. The CDR3 bases are TGTGCCAGCAGCTTCCGGGACAGGGCCTACGAGCAGTACTTC.

The gene calls are TRBV5-4 and TRBJ2-5; 13 nucleotides line up with TRBD2. J gave up 1 base and V 3 bases, and 9 bases lay outside the gene matches. CDR1 is SGHNT, CDR2 YYREEE, per germline (reference sequence). This CDR3 has 18 amino acids. CDR3 nucleotide sequence: TGTGCCAGCAGCTCCCTCGGGGGACTAGCGGGGATCCAAGAGACCCAGTACTTC. As protein: CASSSLGGLAGIQETQYF. The variable domain in full, completed from reference TRBV5-4 and TRBJ2-5, reads ETGVTQSPTHLIKTRGQQVTLRCSSQSGHNTVSWYQQALGQGPQFIFQYYREEENGRGNFPPRFSGLQFPNYSSELNVNALELDDSALYLCASSSLGGLAGIQETQYFGPGTRLLVL.

The chain carries TRBV5-4 and TRBJ2-3, with TRBD2 identical over 7 bases. Germline V gene sequence: CDR1 SGHNT, CDR2 YYREEE (reference sequence). This CDR3 comprises 15 residues. V gave up 4 bases and J gave up 10 bases; unmatched junction bases: 15. The CDR3 DNA reads as TGTGCCAGCAGCGGGACCGGGGAGTATCGGGAGGCGCAGTATTTT. It codes for CASSGTGEYREAQYF.

This clone was seen only once. The chain joins TRBV27 to TRBJ1-2; maybe TRBD1 (6 bases). With 6 bases removed from V and 4 bases from J, the gap between germline ends came to 15 bases. Germline CDR1 reads MNHEY; CDR2 reads SMNVEV (reference sequence). The CDR3 sequence is 14 residues long. Written as DNA, the CDR3 is TGTGCCAGCAGCCCCCAGACAGGTATCTATGGCTACACCTTC. Translation: CASSPQTGIYGYTF.

The J gene is TRBJ1-5, the V gene TRBV2, with 8 positions matching TRBD1. V dropped 6 bases and J dropped 3; count of bases not matched to a gene: 10. The CDR3 runs 16 residues. The germline gives CDR1 SNHLY, CDR2 FYNNEI. CDR3 DNA sequence: TGTGCCAGCAGCGCTCCGACAGGGGCCCCCAATCAGCCCCAGCATTTT. This sequence encodes CASSAPTGAPNQPQHF.

The chain is built from TRBV2 and TRBJ2-7, with a weak D call TRBD2 (5 bases). There are 12 residues in the CDR3. CDR1 and CDR2 (germline): SNHLY, FYNNEI. Trimming shortened V by 9 bases and J by 2 bases, and 11 bases separated the two germline ends. CDR3 sequence (DNA): TGTGCCAGTTCTACTAGACCCTACGAGCAGTACTTC. The encoded protein is CASSTRPYEQYF.

The chain uses TRBV19 and TRBJ2-7; 7 nucleotides align to TRBD2. V dropped 6 bases and J dropped 7; count of bases not matched to a gene: 12. CDR3 length: 14 residues. Germline loops: CDR1 LNHDA, CDR2 SQIVND (reference sequence). The CDR3 sequence: CASSTTGLVWEQYF. The CDR3 region has the DNA TGTGCCAGTAGCACGACCGGACTAGTCTGGGAGCAGTACTTC.

The chain joins TRBV5-1 to TRBJ2-4; D is possibly TRBD2 (5 bases). This CDR3 region has 16 residues. V was cut by 0 bases and J by 1 base, with 11 bases left in between. Looked up from germline, CDR1 is SGHRS and CDR2 is YFSETQ. In DNA, the CDR3 is TGCGCCAGCAGCTTGGCTACGGGAAGGGCCAAAAACATTCAGTACTTC. This gives the protein CASSLATGRAKNIQYF.

The chain links TRBV4-1 to TRBJ1-5, with TRBD1 as a possible D gene (5 bases). Per the germline V gene, CDR1 is MGHRA and CDR2 is YSYEKL. The CDR3 runs to 14 residues. V lost 6 bases to trimming and J lost 3 bases, with 12 bases between them. CDR3 nucleotides: TGCGCCAGCAGACCTACAGGTTTCAATCAGCCCCAGCATTTT. This translates into CASRPTGFNQPQHF.

CDR3 sequence: CAWRDRAYEQYF. The CDR3 nucleotides read TGTGCCTGGAGGGACAGGGCCTACGAGCAGTACTTC. The chain links TRBV30 to TRBJ2-7; TRBD1 agrees at 8 bases. The CDR3 runs to 12 residues. Trimming removed 3 bases from V and 2 bases from J; junction bases left unmatched: 0. Germline V lookup: CDR1 GTSNPN, CDR2 SVGIG (reference sequence).

CDR3 bases: TGTGCCAGCAGCTTGGGTATCGGTCAGCCCCAGCATTTT. It specifies CASSLGIGQPQHF. The V and J genes are TRBV5-5 and TRBJ1-5; unclear D gene. V lost 0 bases, J lost 6 bases, and 7 bases lay in between. CDR1 is SGHKS and CDR2 is YYEKEE in the germline V gene (reference sequence). The CDR3 consists of 13 residues.

CDR3 nucleotide sequence: TGTGCCAGCAGCTTTCCGGGGTACGAGCAGTACTTC. Translating it yields CASSFPGYEQYF. V is TRBV7-8 and J is TRBJ2-7; tentatively, D is TRBD2 (5 bases). V was pared by 3 bases and J by 4 bases, with 7 bases between. Per the germline V gene, CDR1 is SGHVS and CDR2 is FQNEAQ. The CDR3 length is 12 residues.

V usage is TRBV7-9 and J usage is TRBJ2-6, with D perhaps matching TRBD2 (5 bases). The CDR3 consists of 17 residues. V shed 1 base and J shed 0 bases, with 10 bases lying between them. Germline V gene data show CDR1 as SEHNR and CDR2 as FQNEAQ (reference sequence). CDR3 coding DNA: TGTGCCAGCAGCTTAGGCGTCGGGGACTCTGGGGCCAACGTCCTGACTTTC. This translates into CASSLGVGDSGANVLTF. Looking up the rest from reference TRBV7-9 and TRBJ2-6 gives the full variable domain: DTGVSQNPRHKITKRGQNVTFRCDPISEHNRLYWYRQTLGQGPEFLTYFQNEAQLEKSRLLSDRFSAERPKGSFSTLEIQRTEQGDSAMYLCASSLGVGDSGANVLTFGAGSRLTVL.

The V call is TRBV9, the J call TRBJ1-6; D uncertain. Germline values: CDR1 SGDLS, CDR2 YYNGEE. This CDR3 comprises 16 residues. Trimming took 0 bases from V and 6 from J, leaving 13 bases between them. The CDR3 region has the DNA TGTGCCAGCAGCGTAGAGGACTTCTGGGTTAATTCACCCCTCCACTTT. Protein sequence: CASSVEDFWVNSPLHF.

The chain recombines TRBV5-1 with TRBJ1-4; 8 nucleotides align to TRBD1. The trim removed 3 bases at V and 8 bases at J, leaving 3 bases unmatched. This CDR3 region has 13 residues. Germline V gene sequence: CDR1 SGHRS, CDR2 YFSETQ. The CDR3 DNA sequence: TGCGCCAGCAGCTCAGGACAGGGAGAAAAACTGTTTTTT. The encoded protein is CASSSGQGEKLFF. Drawing the rest from reference TRBV5-1 and TRBJ1-4, the complete variable domain is KAGVTQTPRYLIKTRGQQVTLSCSPISGHRSVSWYQQTPGQGLQFLFEYFSETQRNKGNFPGRFSGRQFSNSRSEMNVSTLELGDSALYLCASSSGQGEKLFFGSGTQLSVL.